The clone carrying this T cell receptor (beta chain) occurred a few times. The time point denotes: pre-sensitization, week 0. Sample treatment: therapeutic diphenylcyclopropenone sensitization with weekly scalp DPC. Venepuncture was done earlier than the placement of each patch test. Trimming cost V 6 bases and J 0 bases, with 10 bases left between them. This CDR3 is built from 14 residues. Per germline, CDR1 MNHEY and CDR2 SVGEGT. This specimen belongs to a study of human T cells and chemical hapten exposure. Study in general: Patch testing placed 0.01% DPC on the upper back, with readings at 6 days.

MiXCR, applied by TCRdb to the RACE reads, yields one record per CDR3 protein. Altogether about 120,000 distinct CDR3 sequences are present, about 14% being singletons, with the ten largest covering approximately 2.6%. The origin of this receptor is a woman younger than 30 with alopecia areata. Some clones in this sample may be carry-over from other donors' samples. The rearrangement uses TRBV6-2 or TRBV6-3 and TRBJ2-3, with TRBD2 as a possible D gene (5 bases). The sample in question was whole blood, obtained in connection with sensitization to the hapten diphenylcyclopropenone (DPC). The CDR3 coding sequence is TGTGCCAGCAGCACCCGGACTAGCACAGATACGCAGTATTTT. Amino acid sequence: CASSTRTSTDTQYF.